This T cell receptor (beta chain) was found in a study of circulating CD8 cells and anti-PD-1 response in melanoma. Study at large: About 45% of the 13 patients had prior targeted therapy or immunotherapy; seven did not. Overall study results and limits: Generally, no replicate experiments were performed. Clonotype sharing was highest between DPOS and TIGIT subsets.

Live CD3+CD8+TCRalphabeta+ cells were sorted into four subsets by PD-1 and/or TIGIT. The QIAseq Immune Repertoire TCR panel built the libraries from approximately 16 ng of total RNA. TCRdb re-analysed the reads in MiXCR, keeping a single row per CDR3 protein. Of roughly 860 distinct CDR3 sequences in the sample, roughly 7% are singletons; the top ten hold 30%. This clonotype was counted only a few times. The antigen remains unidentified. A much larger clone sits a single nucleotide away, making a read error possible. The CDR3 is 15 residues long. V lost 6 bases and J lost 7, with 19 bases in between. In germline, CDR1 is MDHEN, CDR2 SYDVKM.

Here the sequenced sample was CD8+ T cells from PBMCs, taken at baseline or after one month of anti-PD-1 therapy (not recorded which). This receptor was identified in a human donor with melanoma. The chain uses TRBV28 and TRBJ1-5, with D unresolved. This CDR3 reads CASSLERQVRQPQHF. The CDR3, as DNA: TGTGCCAGCAGCCTAGAGAGGCAGGTACGACAGCCCCAGCATTTT.